Following are 14 T cell receptor beta chains from one sample sequenced in a study of blood T cell repertoires in COVID-19. Sequencing used immunoSEQ multiplex PCR; TCRdb keeps in-frame clones, though not all of them. The sample yields 150,000 to 200,000 clones, 70% to 85% seen once. The sequencing sample was made of PBMCs or T cells enriched from blood (not recorded which). These receptors all come from a woman aged 45-60 years who had recovered from COVID-19.

This sequence joins TRBV7-3 and TRBJ2-1, with unresolved D. This CDR3 is built from 14 residues. Germline V gene data show CDR1 as SGHTA and CDR2 as FQGTGA. Trimming left V 4 bases short and J 5 bases short, with 12 bases between. CDR3 region: CASSWSGLDNEQFF. DNA for the CDR3: TGTGCCAGCAGCTGGTCCGGTCTCGACAATGAGCAGTTCTTC.

V and J are TRBV28 and TRBJ2-1; a possible D gene is TRBD1 (5 bases). With 7 bases removed from V and 7 bases from J, the gap between germline ends came to 20 bases. CDR3 length: 15 amino acids. Germline values: CDR1 MDHEN, CDR2 SYDVKM. CDR3 protein: CASNKQNSRANEQFF. CDR3 bases: TGTGCCAGCAACAAACAAAACTCCAGGGCAAATGAGCAGTTCTTC.

The chain uses TRBV5-5 and TRBJ1-1, with 9 bases matching TRBD1. This CDR3 has 15 residues. The trim removed 2 bases at V and 4 bases at J, leaving 6 bases unmatched. Germline loops: CDR1 SGHKS, CDR2 YYEKEE (reference sequence). CDR3 region: CASSFGQGQGTEAFF. DNA for the CDR3: TGTGCCAGCAGCTTCGGACAGGGACAGGGCACTGAAGCTTTCTTT.

The rearrangement joins TRBV7-9 to TRBJ2-1; D is possibly TRBD2 (7 bases). The CDR3 is 16 amino acids. Germline CDR1 and CDR2: SEHNR and FQNEAQ (reference sequence). V shed 5 bases and J shed 2 bases, with 16 bases lying between them. Written as DNA, the CDR3 is TGTGCCAGCAGCCCCCTGGGGGGGCAGACCTACAATGAGCAGTTCTTC. This encodes CASSPLGGQTYNEQFF.

V is TRBV29-1 and J is TRBJ1-2, with a tentative D call TRBD1 (5 bases). The CDR3 is made up of 14 amino acids. Trimming cost V 1 base and J 0 bases, with 9 bases left between them. Germline-derived CDR1 and CDR2 are SQVTM and ANQGSEA. CDR3 bases: TGCAGCGTTGAAGGGGGGGGAGCTAACTATGGCTACACCTTC. Amino acid sequence: CSVEGGGANYGYTF.

The chain joins TRBV9 to TRBJ2-1; 8 bases map to TRBD2. CDR3 length: 17 residues. The trim removed 0 bases at V and 1 base at J, leaving 6 bases unmatched. CDR1 is SGDLS, CDR2 YYNGEE, per germline. CDR3 in DNA: TGTGCCAGCAGCGTAGCTCCCGAGCGGGAGTCCTACAATGAGCAGTTCTTC. The encoded protein is CASSVAPERESYNEQFF.

In this sample, this clone turned up a few times. The rearrangement links TRBV6-5 to TRBJ2-7; 10 positions match TRBD1. This CDR3 has 15 residues. V gave up 5 bases and J gave up 4 bases; unmatched junction bases: 8. CDR1 and CDR2 from the germline V gene are MNHEY and SVGAGI. CDR3 bases: TGTGCCAGCAGTCGACGAGGACAGGGGGAATACGAGCAGTACTTC. Translated: CASSRRGQGEYEQYF.

The chain has TRBV14 and TRBJ2-2, with TRBD2 identical over 7 bases. V was pared by 4 bases and J by 9 bases, with 8 bases of the junction left unmatched. The CDR3 extends over 14 amino acids. Germline V gives CDR1 SGHDN, CDR2 FVKESK. CDR3 in DNA: TGTGCCAGCAGCCGGGACTATGGGAGAAGGGAGCTGTTTTTT. Translating gives CASSRDYGRRELFF.

On this clone: Germline and junction disagree at one end, which may indicate a read error. The CDR3 reads CASRIAGGLINEQFF. The DNA of the CDR3 is TGTGCCAGTAGGATAGCGGGAGGGCTGATCAATGAGCAGTTCTTC. V and J are TRBV19 and TRBJ2-1; 11 bases are a match to TRBD2. This CDR3 is built from 15 residues. Looked up from germline, CDR1 is LNHDA and CDR2 is SQIVND (reference sequence).

The V gene is TRBV12-5, the J gene TRBJ1-3; 7 bases map to TRBD1. J was trimmed by 0 bases and V by 8 bases; bases with no gene match: 10. Per germline, CDR1 LGHNT and CDR2 FRNRAP. The CDR3 spans 16 residues. The CDR3 spells CASRQNRGASGNTIYF. The CDR3 coding sequence is TGTGCTAGTAGGCAAAACAGGGGTGCCTCTGGAAACACCATATATTTT.

The chain carries TRBV5-1 and TRBJ1-6; D gene uncertain. CDR1 and CDR2 from the germline V gene are SGHRS and YFSETQ. The CDR3 length is 13 residues. The germline V and J ends were trimmed by 1 base and 7 bases, with 6 bases remaining between them. The CDR3, as DNA: TGCGCCAGCAGCTTGAGCGGAAATTCACCCCTCCACTTT. Amino acid sequence: CASSLSGNSPLHF.

This chain links TRBV4-2 with TRBJ2-2, with D possibly matching TRBD2 (6 bases). From germline, CDR1 is LGHNA and CDR2 YNFKEQ. The V gene lost 0 bases and the J gene lost 4 bases, with 18 bases spanning the gap. The CDR3 totals 18 residues. This CDR3 reads CASSQEGGAGSGTGELFF. The CDR3 coding sequence is TGTGCCAGCAGCCAAGAGGGGGGAGCTGGCTCGGGCACCGGGGAGCTGTTTTTT.

The rearrangement links TRBV7-8 to TRBJ2-3; TRBD2 might be the D (5 bases). V was clipped by 1 base and J by 2 bases, with 10 bases between them. Per the germline V gene, CDR1 is SGHVS and CDR2 is FQNEAQ. The CDR3 has 15 residues. This chain's CDR3 is CASSLGVAYTDTQYF. The DNA of the CDR3 is TGTGCCAGCAGCTTAGGGGTAGCGTACACAGATACGCAGTATTTT.

V usage is TRBV7-6 and J usage is TRBJ1-4; TRBD1 agrees at 9 bases. Germline CDR1 and CDR2: SGHVS and FNYEAQ. This CDR3 is 14 amino acids long. Losses at the gene ends were 6 bases for V and 8 bases for J; bases not matched to a gene: 7. The CDR3 DNA reads as TGTGCCAGCAGTCCCGGGACAGGGAACGAAAAACTGTTTTTT. It specifies CASSPGTGNEKLFF. Complete variable domain (other parts from reference TRBV7-6 and TRBJ1-4): GAGVSQSPRYKVTKRGQDVALRCDPISGHVSLYWYRQALGQGPEFLTYFNYEAQQDKSGLPNDRFSAERPEGSISTLTIQRTEQRDSAMYRCASSPGTGNEKLFFGSGTQLSVL.